These T cell receptor beta chains were read from a single sample in a study of blood T cell repertoires in COVID-19. Produced via immunoSEQ multiplex PCR; TCRdb's table is partial and in-frame only. The table lists approximately 97,000 clones, around 87% of them singletons, with just under 20% in the top ten. The sequenced sample was peripheral blood. The source of these receptors is a human donor in a cohort sampled during active COVID-19. The CDR3 runs from the conserved cysteine through the conserved F or W. Fields, in order: clone size, J gene, D gene, V gene, CDR3 protein, CDR3 DNA. The D gene is left open where the match is weak. Only part of the rows carry a size: once, few, many, or a class if the clone is expanded.

>-|TRBJ1-1|TRBD1|TRBV5-6
CASTPWPPGQGNTEAFF
TGTGCCAGCACACCATGGCCGCCGGGACAGGGGAACACTGAAGCTTTCTTT
>-|TRBJ1-1|TRBD1|TRBV13
CASRRQGIEAFF
TGTGCCAGCAGAAGACAGGGGATTGAAGCTTTCTTT
>-|TRBJ2-1|TRBD2|TRBV6-4
CASSDAHSGSSYNEQFF
TGTGCCAGCAGTGACGCCCATAGCGGGAGTTCCTACAATGAGCAGTTCTTC
>-|TRBJ2-3|TRBD1|TRBV10-2
CASSQTGTGEADTQYF
TGCGCCAGCAGCCAGACGGGGACAGGAGAGGCAGATACGCAGTATTTT
>-|TRBJ1-2|-|TRBV6-5
CASSLDRSFDGYTF
TGTGCCAGCAGTTTAGACAGGTCTTTCGATGGCTACACCTTC
>-|TRBJ2-5|TRBD2|TRBV4-2
CASSQENLAGQETQYF
TGTGCCAGCAGCCAAGAAAACCTAGCGGGTCAAGAGACCCAGTACTTC
>many|TRBJ1-2|TRBD1|TRBV19
CASSTQQGAYGYTF
TGTGCCAGTAGTACTCAACAGGGGGCCTATGGCTACACCTTC
>few|TRBJ1-2|TRBD1|TRBV5-4
CASSETGLGYTF
TGTGCCAGCAGCGAGACAGGGTTGGGCTACACCTTC
>once|TRBJ2-7|-|TRBV7-2
CASSPPGVPYEQYF
TGTGCCAGCAGTCCCCCCGGAGTCCCCTACGAGCAGTACTTC
>few|TRBJ2-1|-|TRBV6-1
CASSEWGDAYNEQFF
TGTGCCAGCAGTGAATGGGGGGATGCCTACAATGAGCAGTTCTTC
>-|TRBJ1-2|TRBD1|TRBV19
CASSIYAGGVNYGYTF
TGTGCCAGTAGTATTTATGCAGGGGGCGTTAACTATGGCTACACCTTC
>-|TRBJ1-6|TRBD1|TRBV5-4
CASSSGTGLRSPLHF
TGTGCCAGCAGCTCCGGGACAGGGTTACGGTCACCCCTCCACTTT
>-|TRBJ2-7|-|TRBV5-6
CASSLGSGGEQYF
TGTGCCAGCAGCTTGGGTTCTGGGGGGGAGCAGTACTTC
>-|TRBJ2-5|TRBD2|TRBV7-3
CASSFSGPGGGETQYF
TGTGCCAGCAGCTTTTCCGGGCCCGGGGGGGGAGAGACCCAGTACTTC
>-|TRBJ2-3|-|TRBV28
CASSTPLADYRSWVSTDTQYF
TGTGCCAGCAGTACTCCACTAGCAGACTACCGTAGTTGGGTTAGCACAGATACGCAGTATTTT
>few|TRBJ2-7|TRBD2|TRBV5-4
CASSPSGVSYEQYF
TGTGCCAGCAGCCCTAGCGGGGTCTCCTACGAGCAGTACTTC
>-|TRBJ2-7|-|TRBV19
CASSTNYEQYF
TGTGCCAGTAGTACAAATTACGAGCAGTACTTC
>-|TRBJ2-5|TRBD2|TRBV5-4
CASSLELAVGETQYF
TGTGCCAGCAGCTTGGAACTAGCGGTAGGAGAGACCCAGTACTTC
>-|TRBJ2-3|-|TRBV6-5
CASSSGPPDTQYF
TGTGCCAGCAGTTCTGGCCCGCCAGATACGCAGTATTTT
>-|TRBJ1-1|TRBD1|TRBV11-2
CASSSSGGITEAFF
TGTGCCAGCAGCTCCTCAGGGGGAATCACTGAAGCTTTCTTT
>-|TRBJ1-3|TRBD1|TRBV9
CASSVTAPPHSTGNGNTIYF
TGTGCCAGCAGCGTCACAGCCCCCCCACATTCGACAGGGAATGGGAACACCATATATTTT
>-|TRBJ2-7|-|TRBV4-3
CASSQGFPYEQYF
TGCGCCAGCAGCCAAGGTTTTCCATACGAGCAGTACTTC
>-|TRBJ1-1|-|TRBV5-6
CASSVRAGGNTEAFF
TGTGCCAGCAGCGTACGGGCCGGGGGGAACACTGAAGCTTTCTTT